Listed here are 8 T cell receptor beta chains from one sample, sequenced in a study of OX40 agonist ivuxolimab in advanced cancers. TCRdb's copy holds only in-frame clones and misses some; the assay was immunoSEQ multiplex PCR. The table has tens of thousands of clones, about 91% seen once. The sequencing used CD4+ or CD8+ T cells sorted from blood, collected in a trial of the OX40 agonist ivuxolimab. The receptors shown here come from an adult with an advanced solid tumor such as melanoma, head and neck, liver or kidney cancer.

This chain links TRBV5-1 with TRBJ2-1; 11 nucleotides line up with TRBD2. Germline CDR1 and CDR2: SGHRS and YFSETQ. With V trimmed by 6 bases and J by 8 bases, 13 bases remained unmatched. This CDR3 contains 16 residues. The CDR3 spells CASTPYTSGSLDEQFF. The CDR3 nucleotides read TGCGCCAGCACTCCTTACACTAGCGGGAGTCTCGATGAGCAGTTCTTC.

The CDR3 nucleotides read TGTGCCAGCAGCTCACCCTCTTGGGCTGATATAGAGACCCAGTACTTC. This sequence encodes CASSSPSWADIETQYF. The rearrangement uses TRBV9 and TRBJ2-5; unclear D gene. V dropped 4 bases and J dropped 4 bases, with 20 bases sitting between them. Germline V gives CDR1 SGDLS, CDR2 YYNGEE. The CDR3 runs 16 residues.

J is TRBJ1-4 and V is TRBV4-3, with 9 bases identical to TRBD1. This CDR3 region has 12 residues. Per the germline V gene, CDR1 is LGHNA and CDR2 is YSLEER. Trimming at V came to 1 base and at J to 15 bases, leaving 3 bases not matched to a gene. The CDR3 region has the DNA TGCGCCAGCAGCCAAGGGGACAGGGAGTTGTTTTTT. Protein: CASSQGDRELFF.

This chain links TRBV28 with TRBJ1-5, with a tentative D call TRBD1 (5 bases). Trimming pared 5 bases from V and 6 bases from J, leaving 8 bases between. The CDR3 has 12 residues. The germline V gene has CDR1 MDHEN and CDR2 SYDVKM. CDR3 sequence: CASSAGSQPQHF. DNA for the CDR3: TGTGCCAGCAGTGCAGGGTCTCAGCCCCAGCATTTT.

The V and J genes are TRBV25-1 and TRBJ1-6; TRBD1 agrees at 8 bases. Germline lookup yields CDR1 MGHDK and CDR2 SYGVNS. V dropped 9 bases and J dropped 5; count of bases not matched to a gene: 15. The length of the CDR3 is 17 residues. CDR3 DNA sequence: TGTGCCAGTCAAAGGACAGGGTTGGACGGCGATAATTCACCCCTCCACTTT. It translates to CASQRTGLDGDNSPLHF.

The rearrangement joins TRBV10-3 to TRBJ2-3; 8 nucleotides line up with TRBD2. Germline V gene sequence: CDR1 ENHRY, CDR2 SYGVKD. The CDR3 covers 16 residues. Trimming took 3 bases from V and 0 from J; bases not matched to a gene: 5. The CDR3 spells CAISEPPSGSTDTQYF. The CDR3, as DNA: TGTGCCATCAGTGAACCCCCTAGCGGGAGCACAGATACGCAGTATTTT.

This clone was detected once. The V and J genes are TRBV30 and TRBJ2-1, with D possibly TRBD2 on 5 matching bases. Germline CDR1 and CDR2: GTSNPN and SVGIG (reference sequence). The length of the CDR3 is 11 residues. With 8 bases removed from V and 9 bases from J, the gap between germline ends came to 14 bases. The CDR3 is CAAEGATEQFF. The CDR3 bases are TGTGCCGCAGAGGGCGCCACTGAGCAGTTCTTC.

This clone occurred once. The J gene is TRBJ2-5, the V gene TRBV4-3; 10 bases fit TRBD2. Germline CDR1 reads LGHNA; CDR2 reads YSLEER. The CDR3 sequence is 15 residues long. With 0 bases clipped from V and 3 bases from J, the junction kept 1 base outside the gene matches. The CDR3 sequence is CASSQDGTSEETQYF. CDR3 DNA sequence: TGCGCCAGCAGCCAAGATGGGACTAGCGAAGAGACCCAGTACTTC.